This T cell receptor (beta chain) was recovered during a study of blood T cell repertoires in COVID-19. Study-wide background: Whether acute or convalescent, the COVID-19 samples came from the United States, Italy and Spain.

Clones were read by immunoSEQ multiplex PCR, and TCRdb kept only the in-frame ones, dropping some. Among approximately 110,000 clones listed, roughly 72% were seen once. This CDR3 has 15 residues. Germline CDR1 SGHRS, CDR2 YFSETQ. Trimming pared 6 bases from V and 10 bases from J, leaving 20 bases between. Specimen: peripheral blood. The rearrangement joins TRBV5-1 to TRBJ1-6, with D possibly TRBD1 on 5 matching bases. This receptor was taken from a man older than 75 with acute or convalescent COVID-19. CDR3 DNA sequence: TGCGCCAGCACCCTTTCCCCGGAGGGGTACTCACCCCTCCACTTT. It codes for CASTLSPEGYSPLHF.